The 17 T cell receptor beta chains reported below all come from one sample, sequenced in a study of early T cells in non-severe SARS-CoV-2 infection. Each CDR3 protein is one row after TCRdb ran MiXCR on the 5' RACE reads. Of about 60,000 distinct CDR3 sequences in the sample, roughly an eighth were seen once. The specimen sequenced was whole blood. These receptors all stem from an adult who was a healthcare worker with PCR-confirmed SARS-CoV-2 infection or an uninfected control (not recorded which).

This clonotype appeared many times. The rearrangement joins TRBV20-1 to TRBJ1-5; D gene unclear. This CDR3 region has 14 residues. V lost 5 bases, J lost 1 base, and 12 bases lay in between. CDR1 DFQATT and CDR2 SNEGSKA come from the germline V gene (reference sequence). CDR3 nucleotides: TGCAGTGCTCTGGCGACACTCAGCAATCAGCCCCAGCATTTT. It codes for CSALATLSNQPQHF.

The chain couples TRBV6-2 or TRBV6-3 to TRBJ2-2; D gene ambiguous. V dropped 5 bases and J dropped 9 bases, with 19 bases sitting between them. The CDR3 totals 15 residues. The germline V gene encodes CDR1 MNHEY and CDR2 SVGEGT. The CDR3 spells CASSPSVAGARELFF. As DNA, the CDR3 is TGTGCCAGCAGTCCCTCGGTAGCTGGTGCCCGGGAGCTGTTTTTT.

V usage is TRBV10-3 and J usage is TRBJ2-7; 10 positions agree with TRBD2. Germline V gives CDR1 ENHRY, CDR2 SYGVKD. Trimming took 4 bases from V and 6 from J; bases not matched to a gene: 0. The CDR3 runs to 12 residues. In DNA, the CDR3 is TGTGCCATCAGTGGACTAGCGGGCGAGCAGTACTTC. It is translated as CAISGLAGEQYF.

This clonotype was seen more than once but under ten times. The rearrangement links TRBV20-1 to TRBJ2-7, with D possibly being TRBD2 (5 bases). V lost 6 bases to trimming and J lost 7 bases, with 25 bases between them. From germline, CDR1 is DFQATT and CDR2 SNEGSKA (reference sequence). The CDR3 runs 15 residues. The CDR3 nucleotides are TGCAGTGCAGGATCTGGCGGCAGGACGTCGGGGGAGCAGTACTTC. Translated, it gives CSAGSGGRTSGEQYF.

This clonotype appeared many times. The chain carries TRBV2 and TRBJ1-6; D might be TRBD1 (5 bases). Per the germline V gene, CDR1 is SNHLY and CDR2 is FYNNEI. V was cut by 11 bases and J by 8 bases, with 10 bases left in between. This CDR3 spans 11 amino acids. The CDR3 here is CASGGDSPLHF. CDR3 nucleotide sequence: TGTGCCTCCGGGGGGGATTCACCCCTCCACTTT.

This clonotype showed up just a few times. V gene TRBV29-1 combines with J gene TRBJ2-5, with 8 positions matching TRBD1. Germline values: CDR1 SQVTM, CDR2 ANQGSEA. V was pared by 6 bases and J by 4 bases, with 4 bases of the junction left unmatched. The CDR3 totals 12 residues. This CDR3 reads CSVAQGAETQYF. CDR3 coding DNA: TGCAGCGTGGCTCAGGGGGCAGAGACCCAGTACTTC.

The table lists this clonotype with many counts. The rearrangement joins TRBV7-6 to TRBJ2-5; 10 bases are shared with TRBD1. This CDR3 contains 17 residues. Losses at the gene ends were 0 bases for V and 4 bases for J; bases not matched to a gene: 8. CDR1 SGHVS and CDR2 FNYEAQ come from the germline V gene. This CDR3 reads CASSLAFGTGEGETQYF. The CDR3 coding sequence is TGTGCCAGCAGCTTAGCGTTCGGGACAGGGGAGGGAGAGACCCAGTACTTC.

This clonotype was observed a handful of times. V and J are TRBV4-3 and TRBJ2-3, with 13 bases matching TRBD2. Germline values: CDR1 LGHNA, CDR2 YSLEER. The trim removed 1 base at V and 2 bases at J, leaving 3 bases unmatched. The CDR3 length is 17 residues. The CDR3 reads CASSQGTSGGATDTQYF. CDR3 bases: TGCGCCAGCAGCCAAGGAACTAGCGGGGGGGCCACAGATACGCAGTATTTT.

The table lists this clonotype with a few counts. The V gene is TRBV20-1, the J gene TRBJ2-7; tentatively, D is TRBD1 (5 bases). Germline CDR1 is DFQATT and CDR2 is SNEGSKA (reference sequence). V lost 5 bases, J lost 0 bases, and 14 bases lay in between. The CDR3 length is 14 residues. CDR3 protein: CSAELQGASYEQYF. CDR3 DNA: TGCAGTGCTGAACTCCAAGGGGCCTCCTACGAGCAGTACTTC.

In its sample, this clonotype was seen many times. J is TRBJ1-3 and V is TRBV18, with D unresolved. Germline V gene sequence: CDR1 KGHSH, CDR2 LQKENI. CDR3 length equals 16 residues. V shed 6 bases and J shed 0 bases, with 15 bases lying between them. The CDR3 nucleotides are TGTGCCAGCTCGTACGGGGTGACCTCCTCTGGAAACACCATATATTTT. Its protein is CASSYGVTSSGNTIYF.

The chain has TRBV30 and TRBJ1-2, with a possible D match to TRBD1 (5 bases). The CDR3 consists of 12 residues. Trimming left V 8 bases short and J 8 bases short, with 18 bases between. Germline assignment: CDR1 GTSNPN and CDR2 SVGIG (reference sequence). The chain's CDR3 is CARKRGIGGYTF. The CDR3 bases are TGTGCCAGAAAACGGGGCATCGGGGGCTACACCTTC.

The V gene is TRBV28, the J gene TRBJ1-2; TRBD1 is a possible D gene (6 bases). The length of the CDR3 is 11 residues. Germline CDR1 is MDHEN and CDR2 is SYDVKM. V lost 10 bases and J 5 bases, leaving 11 bases between the germline ends. In nucleotides, the CDR3 is TGTGCCATCGAGGACAGTTATGGCTACACCTTC. It yields the protein CAIEDSYGYTF.

This clonotype was detected once. This rearrangement joins TRBV24-1 to TRBJ2-1; 9 bases are shared with TRBD1. V lost 7 bases to trimming and J lost 3 bases; unmatched junction nucleotides: 6. There are 15 residues in the CDR3. Per the germline V gene, CDR1 is KGHDR and CDR2 is SFDVKD. This CDR3 is CATRPGQGNYNEQFF. DNA of the CDR3: TGTGCCACCAGACCGGGACAGGGCAACTACAATGAGCAGTTCTTC.

This clonotype turned up a few times. The chain is built from TRBV30 and TRBJ2-3; the D is unclear. The germline V gene has CDR1 GTSNPN and CDR2 SVGIG (reference sequence). Trimming stripped 4 bases from V and 0 bases from J, with 5 bases between. The CDR3 length is 12 residues. The chain's CDR3 is CAWKLSTDTQYF. The CDR3, as DNA: TGTGCCTGGAAACTTAGCACAGATACGCAGTATTTT. The full variable domain, in which reference TRBV30 and TRBJ2-3 provide the parts outside the CDR3, is SQTIHQWPATLVQPVGSPLSLECTVEGTSNPNLYWYRQAAGRGLQLLFYSVGIGQISSEVPQNLSASRPQDRQFILSSKKLLLSDSGFYLCAWKLSTDTQYFGPGTRLTVL.

The J gene is TRBJ1-4, the V gene TRBV11-2, with D unresolved. The CDR3 has 13 amino acids. Germline V CDR1 and CDR2: SGHAT, FQNNGV. V gave up 5 bases and J gave up 4 bases, with 8 bases separating them. CDR3 DNA: TGTGCCAGCAGCCGGCCCAATAATGAAAAACTGTTTTTT. It encodes CASSRPNNEKLFF.

This clonotype was found many times. The V gene is TRBV20-1, the J gene TRBJ2-1; 7 bases agree with TRBD1. Trimming removed 5 bases from V and 0 bases from J; junction bases left unmatched: 7. The CDR3 runs to 15 residues. In germline, CDR1 is DFQATT, CDR2 SNEGSKA (reference sequence). CDR3 coding DNA: TGCAGTGCTGCGACAGGGTACAGCTCCTACAATGAGCAGTTCTTC. Amino acid sequence: CSAATGYSSYNEQFF.

This clonotype has ten or more counts. V gene TRBV28 combines with J gene TRBJ2-5; 8 bases align to TRBD2. Germline values: CDR1 MDHEN, CDR2 SYDVKM. V shed 3 bases and J 5 bases; nucleotides not matched to a gene: 8. CDR3 size: 15 residues. In DNA form, the CDR3 reads TGTGCCAGCAGTTTCAGCGGGAGAGGAGAGGAGACCCAGTACTTC. Protein sequence: CASSFSGRGEETQYF.